This T cell receptor beta chain was captured by sequencing in a study of blood T cell repertoires in COVID-19. Generated by immunoSEQ multiplex PCR, the TCRdb table keeps only in-frame clones and is missing some. The sample consists of roughly 330,000 clones, about 87% of them appearing once. This CDR3 region has 12 residues. CDR1 is GTSNPN, CDR2 SVGIG, per germline (reference sequence). Germline trimming cut 5 bases from V and 12 bases from J; bases unmatched to any gene: 11. The chain couples TRBV30 to TRBJ2-7; 9 bases match TRBD1. The receptor's source is a woman aged 25 to 45 who had recovered from COVID-19. Sequenced material: PBMCs or T cells enriched from blood (not recorded which). The CDR3 spells CAWARTGAVGYF. The CDR3 DNA is TGTGCCTGGGCTCGGACAGGGGCGGTCGGGTACTTC.